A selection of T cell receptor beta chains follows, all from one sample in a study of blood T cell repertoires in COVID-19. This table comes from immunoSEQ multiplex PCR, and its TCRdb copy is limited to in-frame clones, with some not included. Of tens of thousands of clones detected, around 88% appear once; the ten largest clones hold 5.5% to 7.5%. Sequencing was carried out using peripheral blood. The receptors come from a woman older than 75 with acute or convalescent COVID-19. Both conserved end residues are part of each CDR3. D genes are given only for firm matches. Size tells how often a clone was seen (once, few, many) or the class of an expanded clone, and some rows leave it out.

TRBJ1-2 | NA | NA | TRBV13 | CASSLDAGSYGYTF | TGTGCCAGCAGCTTAGATGCGGGTTCCTATGGCTACACCTTC
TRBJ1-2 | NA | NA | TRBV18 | CASSPGDTAYGYTF | TGTGCCAGCTCACCAGGGGACACCGCCTATGGCTACACCTTC
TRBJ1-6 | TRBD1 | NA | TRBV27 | CASSLTTGVGSPLHF | TGTGCCAGCAGTTTAACGACAGGGGTTGGTTCACCCCTCCACTTT
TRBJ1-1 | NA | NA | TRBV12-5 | CASGRGGDTEAFF | TGTGCTAGTGGCCGGGGAGGGGACACTGAAGCTTTCTTT
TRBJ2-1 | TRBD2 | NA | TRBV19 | CASSPTGILAGGPVFF | TGTGCCAGTAGTCCAACAGGTATCCTAGCGGGAGGTCCTGTGTTCTTC
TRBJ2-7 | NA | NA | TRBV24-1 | CATSEYGQSKTYEQYF | TGTGCCACCAGTGAATACGGACAGAGTAAGACCTACGAGCAGTACTTC
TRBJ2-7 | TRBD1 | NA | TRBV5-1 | CASSSGQGGIYEQYF | TGCGCCAGCAGCTCCGGACAGGGTGGCATATACGAGCAGTACTTC
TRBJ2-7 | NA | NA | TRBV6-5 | CASSYLAFQLPYEQYF | TGTGCCAGCAGTTACTTGGCCTTTCAATTACCCTACGAGCAGTACTTC
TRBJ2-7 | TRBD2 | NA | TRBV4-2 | CASSPPAAAGGVYEQYF | TGTGCCAGCAGCCCCCCGGCTGCAGCGGGGGGGGTCTACGAGCAGTACTTC
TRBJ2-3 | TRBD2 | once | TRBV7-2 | CASSLGREGVRDTQYF | TGTGCCAGCAGCTTAGGGCGGGAGGGCGTTAGAGATACGCAGTATTTT
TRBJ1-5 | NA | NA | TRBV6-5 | CASSKELNQPQHF | TGTGCCAGCAGTAAGGAGTTAAATCAGCCCCAGCATTTT
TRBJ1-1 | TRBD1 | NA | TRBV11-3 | CASADGTGGTEAFF | TGTGCCAGCGCAGACGGGACAGGGGGCACTGAAGCTTTCTTT
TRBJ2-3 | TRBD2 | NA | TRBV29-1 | CSAQAGGPDTQYF | TGCAGCGCCCAAGCGGGGGGGCCAGATACGCAGTATTTT
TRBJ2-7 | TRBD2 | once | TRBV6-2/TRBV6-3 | CASSPGLAGTTLSYEQYF | TGTGCCAGCAGCCCCGGACTAGCGGGGACTACATTATCCTACGAGCAGTACTTC
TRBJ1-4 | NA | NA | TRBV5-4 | CASSLGQFEKLFF | TGTGCCAGCAGCTTGGGACAGTTTGAAAAACTGTTTTTT
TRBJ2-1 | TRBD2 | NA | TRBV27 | CASRPGTSGRNEQFF | TGTGCCAGCAGACCTGGGACTAGCGGGAGAAATGAGCAGTTCTTC
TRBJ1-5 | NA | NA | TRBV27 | CAAGMYSNQPQHF | TGTGCCGCAGGGATGTATAGCAATCAGCCCCAGCATTTT
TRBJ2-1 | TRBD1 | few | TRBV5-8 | CASRPLRTGAGNEQFF | TGTGCCAGCAGGCCCTTAAGGACAGGGGCGGGTAATGAGCAGTTCTTC
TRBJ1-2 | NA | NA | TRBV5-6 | CASTRDGRGYTF | TGTGCCAGCACGCGGGACGGACGGGGCTACACCTTC
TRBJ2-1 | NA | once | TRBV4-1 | CASSQETVNNEQFF | TGCGCCAGCAGCCAAGAGACAGTAAACAATGAGCAGTTCTTC
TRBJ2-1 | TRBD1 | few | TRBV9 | CASSLHPGQKNEQFF | TGTGCCAGCAGCCTCCACCCGGGACAGAAAAATGAGCAGTTCTTC
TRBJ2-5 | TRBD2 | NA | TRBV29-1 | CMGREGETQYF | TGCATGGGGAGGGAGGGCGAGACCCAGTACTTC
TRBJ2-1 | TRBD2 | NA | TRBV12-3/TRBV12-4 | CASSLAGGQMQFF | TGTGCCAGCAGTTTAGCGGGAGGGCAAATGCAGTTCTTC
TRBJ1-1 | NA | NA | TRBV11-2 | CASSLGRQGNTEAFF | TGTGCCAGCAGCTTGGGTAGGCAGGGGAACACTGAAGCTTTCTTT
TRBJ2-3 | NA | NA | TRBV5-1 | CASSPFSGTDTQYF | TGCGCCAGCAGCCCCTTTAGCGGCACAGATACGCAGTATTTT
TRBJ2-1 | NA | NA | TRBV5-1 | CASSPQPGQWDNGQFF | TGCGCCAGCAGCCCTCAACCGGGACAATGGGACAATGGGCAGTTCTTC
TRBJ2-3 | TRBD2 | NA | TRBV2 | CASRARTSGGGADTQYF | TGTGCCAGCAGAGCCCGGACTAGCGGGGGGGGAGCAGATACGCAGTATTTT
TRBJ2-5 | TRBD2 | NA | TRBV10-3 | CAISRAGGETQYF | TGTGCCATTAGCCGAGCGGGGGGGGAGACCCAGTACTTC
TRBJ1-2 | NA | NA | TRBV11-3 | CASSAGWRGYTF | TGTGCCAGCAGCGCAGGATGGAGGGGCTACACCTTC
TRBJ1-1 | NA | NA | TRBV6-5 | CASSYLKGVRTEAFF | TGTGCCAGCAGTTACTTGAAAGGGGTACGGACTGAAGCTTTCTTT
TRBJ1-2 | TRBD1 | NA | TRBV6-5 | CASRAQGGQSYGYTF | TGTGCCAGCAGAGCACAGGGGGGTCAATCCTATGGCTACACCTTC
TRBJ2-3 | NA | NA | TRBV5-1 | CASSDWQNTQYF | TGCGCCAGCTCGGACTGGCAGAATACGCAGTATTTT
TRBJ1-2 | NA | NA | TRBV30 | CAWSFSGNGGYTF | TGTGCCTGGAGTTTTTCGGGGAACGGTGGCTACACCTTC
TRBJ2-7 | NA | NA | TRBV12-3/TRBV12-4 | CASAVSTYEQYF | TGTGCCAGCGCTGTTTCTACCTACGAGCAGTACTTC
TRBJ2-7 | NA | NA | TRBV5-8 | CASSRRGYEQYF | TGTGCCAGCAGCCGGAGGGGCTACGAGCAGTACTTC
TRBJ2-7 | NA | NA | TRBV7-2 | CASSLRGGQVYEQYF | TGTGCCAGCAGCTTAAGAGGGGGTCAGGTCTACGAGCAGTACTTC
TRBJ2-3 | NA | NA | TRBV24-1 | CATSDSDGSTDTQYF | TGTGCCACCAGTGATTCCGACGGGAGCACAGATACGCAGTATTTT
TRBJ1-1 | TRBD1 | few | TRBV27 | CASRTRQGNTEAFF | TGTGCCAGCAGAACCAGACAGGGGAACACTGAAGCTTTCTTT
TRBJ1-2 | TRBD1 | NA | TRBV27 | CASSFADRVDYGYTF | TGTGCCAGCAGTTTCGCCGACAGGGTCGACTATGGCTACACCTTC
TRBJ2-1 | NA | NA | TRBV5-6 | CASSLWGDEQFF | TGTGCCAGCAGCTTGTGGGGGGATGAGCAGTTCTTC
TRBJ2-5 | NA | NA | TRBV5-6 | CASSLVGSGQETQYF | TGTGCCAGCAGCTTGGTGGGTAGCGGACAAGAGACCCAGTACTTC
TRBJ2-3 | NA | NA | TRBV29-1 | CSAEPGGTDTQYF | TGCAGCGCTGAGCCAGGCGGGACAGATACGCAGTATTTT
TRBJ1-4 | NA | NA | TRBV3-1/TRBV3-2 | CASSQGLRDWDEKLFF | TGTGCCAGCAGCCAAGGCCTCCGGGATTGGGATGAAAAACTGTTTTTT
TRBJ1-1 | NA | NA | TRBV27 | CASSFEGVVSEAFF | TGTGCCAGCAGTTTTGAGGGAGTCGTCTCTGAAGCTTTCTTT
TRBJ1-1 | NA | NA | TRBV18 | CASSPPTANTEAFF | TGTGCCAGCTCACCACCGACAGCGAACACTGAAGCTTTCTTT
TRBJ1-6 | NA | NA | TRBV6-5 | CASRRQDRSSPLHF | TGTGCCAGCAGGAGACAGGATAGAAGTTCACCCCTCCACTTT
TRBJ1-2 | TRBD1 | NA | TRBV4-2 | CASSQGARDRVYGYTF | TGTGCCAGCAGCCAAGGGGCCCGGGACAGGGTCTATGGCTACACCTTC
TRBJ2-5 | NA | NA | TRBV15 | CATSRDRASAEETQYF | TGTGCCACCAGCAGAGATCGGGCTAGCGCTGAGGAGACCCAGTACTTC
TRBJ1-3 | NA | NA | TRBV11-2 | CASSLALPGAGNTIYF | TGTGCCAGCAGCTTAGCCCTTCCAGGGGCAGGAAACACCATATATTTT
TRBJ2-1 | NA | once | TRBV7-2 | CASSLATAGEQFF | TGTGCCAGCAGCTTAGCAACGGCGGGAGAGCAGTTCTTC
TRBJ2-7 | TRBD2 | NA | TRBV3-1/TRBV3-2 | CASSLNPGTSGTYEQYF | TGTGCCAGCAGCCTGAATCCCGGGACTAGCGGGACGTACGAGCAGTACTTC
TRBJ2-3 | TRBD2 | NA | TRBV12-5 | CASGLLTSGTDTQYF | TGTGCTAGTGGTTTGCTGACTAGCGGGACTGATACGCAGTATTTT
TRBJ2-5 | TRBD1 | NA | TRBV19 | CASSTGGETQYF | TGTGCCAGTAGCACAGGGGGCGAGACCCAGTACTTC
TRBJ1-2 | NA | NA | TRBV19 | CASSIDRTEIANYGYTF | TGTGCCAGTAGTATAGATCGCACAGAAATAGCTAACTATGGCTACACCTTC
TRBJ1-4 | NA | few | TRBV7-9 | CASSLRGPIEKLFF | TGTGCCAGCAGCTTACGCGGCCCCATCGAAAAACTGTTTTTT
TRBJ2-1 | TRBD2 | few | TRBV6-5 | CASSYTRLAGANEQFF | TGTGCCAGCAGTTACACCCGACTAGCGGGAGCAAATGAGCAGTTCTTC
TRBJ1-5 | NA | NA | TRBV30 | CAWSSEYNQPQHF | TGTGCCTGGTCATCAGAATACAATCAGCCCCAGCATTTT